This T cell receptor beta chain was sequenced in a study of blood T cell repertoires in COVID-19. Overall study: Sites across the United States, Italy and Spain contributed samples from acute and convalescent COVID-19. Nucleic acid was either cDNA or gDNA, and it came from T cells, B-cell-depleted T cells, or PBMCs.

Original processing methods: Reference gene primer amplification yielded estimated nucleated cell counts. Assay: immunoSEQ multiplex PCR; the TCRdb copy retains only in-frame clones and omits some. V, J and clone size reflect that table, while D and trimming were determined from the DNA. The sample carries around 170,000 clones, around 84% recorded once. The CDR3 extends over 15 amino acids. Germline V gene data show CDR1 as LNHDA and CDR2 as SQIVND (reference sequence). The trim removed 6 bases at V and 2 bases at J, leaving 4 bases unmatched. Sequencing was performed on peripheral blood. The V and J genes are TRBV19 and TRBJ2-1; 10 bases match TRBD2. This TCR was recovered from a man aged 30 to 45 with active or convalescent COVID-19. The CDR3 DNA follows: TGTGCCAGTAGCACGACTAGCGGGCCCTACAATGAGCAGTTCTTC. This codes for CASSTTSGPYNEQFF.